This is a list of T cell receptor beta chains from one sample in a study of PD-L1 blockade in urothelial cancer. TCRdb's table, derived via immunoSEQ multiplex PCR, lists solely in-frame clones and lacks some. The data contain tens of thousands of clones, 70% to 90% of them singletons. The specimen comprised PBMCs, sampled around atezolizumab (anti-PD-L1) treatment. The receptors were gathered from a woman over 75 with urothelial cancer. The CDR3 runs from the conserved cysteine through the conserved F or W. A D gene is named only where the DNA matches it firmly. The size entry is marked missing in some rows and otherwise reads once, few, many or a size class.

abundance	j_gene	d_gene	v_gene	CDR3aa	CDR3nt
NA	TRBJ2-1	NA	TRBV5-1	CASSLGGEYNEQFF	TGCGCCAGCAGCTTGGGGGGAGAGTACAATGAGCAGTTCTTC
NA	TRBJ2-7	NA	TRBV18	CASSPPQGGYEQYF	TGTGCCAGCTCACCACCCCAGGGTGGCTACGAGCAGTACTTC
NA	TRBJ1-2	NA	TRBV6-5	CASGDRNYGYTF	TGTGCCAGCGGTGACAGGAACTATGGCTACACCTTC
NA	TRBJ2-7	TRBD1	TRBV5-6	CASSFGGTGVYEQYF	TGTGCCAGCAGCTTTGGCGGGACAGGGGTATACGAGCAGTACTTC
NA	TRBJ2-7	TRBD2	TRBV19	CASRPQGGAGDYEQYF	TGTGCCAGTAGGCCCCAAGGGGGAGCGGGAGACTACGAGCAGTACTTC
NA	TRBJ2-7	NA	TRBV19	CASSIDDIGEQYF	TGTGCCAGTAGTATAGATGACATTGGCGAGCAGTACTTC
NA	TRBJ1-5	NA	TRBV11-2	CASSPGSLDQPQHF	TGTGCCAGCAGCCCGGGGAGTTTGGATCAGCCCCAGCATTTT
NA	TRBJ2-3	TRBD2	TRBV5-1	CASSFKAGLSTDTQYF	TGCGCCAGCAGCTTCAAAGCGGGACTTAGCACAGATACGCAGTATTTT
NA	TRBJ2-7	TRBD1	TRBV9	CASSVGTGPSYEQYF	TGTGCCAGCAGCGTAGGGACAGGGCCGTCCTACGAGCAGTACTTC
NA	TRBJ1-2	NA	TRBV6-1	CASSPAWGESGYTF	TGTGCCAGCAGCCCAGCGTGGGGGGAGAGTGGCTACACCTTC
NA	TRBJ2-5	TRBD2	TRBV27	CASSLSRSSGGGRETQYF	TGTGCCAGCAGTTTATCGAGGTCCTCGGGGGGGGGCCGGGAGACCCAGTACTTC
NA	TRBJ2-7	NA	TRBV10-3	CAISEGSGAGAEQYF	TGTGCCATCAGTGAGGGGTCTGGGGCAGGGGCCGAGCAGTACTTC
NA	TRBJ1-3	NA	TRBV30	CAWSNIGNTIYF	TGTGCTTGGAGTAATATAGGAAACACCATATATTTT
NA	TRBJ2-7	TRBD1	TRBV18	CASSPTAGTGNEQYF	TGTGCCAGCTCGCCTACGGCCGGGACAGGGAACGAGCAGTACTTC
NA	TRBJ1-5	TRBD1	TRBV30	CAWSRDRGNQPQHF	TGTGCCTGGAGTCGAGACAGGGGCAATCAGCCCCAGCATTTT
NA	TRBJ1-2	TRBD1	TRBV28	CASSLTGSRYGYTF	TGTGCCAGCAGTTTGACAGGGTCTCGGTATGGCTACACCTTC
few	TRBJ2-7	NA	TRBV5-1	CATNHSGEQYF	TGCGCCACCAACCACTCCGGCGAGCAGTACTTC
NA	TRBJ2-1	TRBD2	TRBV5-4	CASSDGTSGILGTNEQFF	TGTGCCAGCAGCGACGGGACTAGCGGGATACTGGGAACTAATGAGCAGTTCTTC
NA	TRBJ2-2	TRBD2	TRBV10-3	CAISVGGRAGGGELFF	TGTGCCATCAGTGTAGGCGGGAGGGCCGGCGGCGGGGAGCTGTTTTTT
few	TRBJ1-2	NA	TRBV27	CASSYQGRAGYTF	TGTGCCAGCAGTTATCAGGGGCGAGCCGGCTACACCTTC
few	TRBJ2-2	TRBD2	TRBV7-2	CASSIRLAGVHGELFF	TGTGCCAGCAGTATTCGACTAGCGGGAGTACACGGGGAGCTGTTTTTT
NA	TRBJ2-2	NA	TRBV5-1	CASSQDTGELFF	TGCGCCAGCAGCCAGGACACCGGGGAGCTGTTTTTT
NA	TRBJ1-5	NA	TRBV7-6	CASSRPGRGQPQHF	TGTGCCAGCAGCCGCCCAGGGCGGGGTCAGCCCCAGCATTTT